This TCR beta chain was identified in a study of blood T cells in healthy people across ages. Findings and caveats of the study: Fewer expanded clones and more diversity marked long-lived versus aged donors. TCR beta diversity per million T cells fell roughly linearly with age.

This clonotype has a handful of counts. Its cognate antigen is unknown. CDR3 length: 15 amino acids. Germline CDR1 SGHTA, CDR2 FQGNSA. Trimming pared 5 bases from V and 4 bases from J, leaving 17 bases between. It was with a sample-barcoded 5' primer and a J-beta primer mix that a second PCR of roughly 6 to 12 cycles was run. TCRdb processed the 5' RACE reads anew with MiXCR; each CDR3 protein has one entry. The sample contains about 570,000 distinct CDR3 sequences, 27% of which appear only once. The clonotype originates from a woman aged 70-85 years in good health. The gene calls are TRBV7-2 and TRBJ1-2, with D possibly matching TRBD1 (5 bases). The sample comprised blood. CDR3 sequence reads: CASSPPSRRGYGYTF. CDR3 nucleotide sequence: TGTGCCAGCAGCCCCCCATCCCGGAGGGGCTATGGCTACACCTTC.